This record looks at one T cell receptor (beta chain) sequence and its context. This entry comes from a study of control samples from healthy donors and cancer patients. V lost 5 bases, J lost 0 bases, and 11 bases lay in between. The CDR3 length is 15 residues. Germline values: CDR1 LNHDA, CDR2 SQIVND (reference sequence). The method was immunoSEQ multiplex PCR; TCRdb's version includes in-frame clones alone and lacks a portion of them. The sample contains more than 95,000 clones, roughly nine tenths of which appear only once. Source material: PBMCs. The chain uses TRBV19 and TRBJ1-5; D remains ambiguous. The source of this sequence is a woman aged 45-60 years with colorectal cancer. CDR3 sequence reads: CASSGTDYSNQPQHF. Here the CDR3 DNA reads TGTGCCAGTAGTGGAACAGATTATAGCAATCAGCCCCAGCATTTT. Full variable domain (missing parts from reference TRBV19 and TRBJ1-5): DGGITQSPKYLFRKEGQNVTLSCEQNLNHDAMYWYRQDPGQGLRLIYYSQIVNDFQKGDIAEGYSVSREKKESFPLTVTSAQKNPTAFYLCASSGTDYSNQPQHFGDGTRLSIL.